The 15 T cell receptor beta chains reported below all come from one sample, sequenced in a study of early stage breast cancer tumors. Data came from immunoSEQ multiplex PCR; TCRdb stores just in-frame clones and leaves some out. The sample holds about 41,000 clones, about 73% seen once. Sequenced input: blood. These receptor sequences come from a person aged 45 to 59 with breast cancer.

This sequence joins TRBV2 and TRBJ1-1; TRBD1 agrees at 8 bases. The CDR3 loop spans 14 amino acids. Germline CDR1 is SNHLY and CDR2 is FYNNEI. J gave up 5 bases and V 3 bases, and 5 bases lay outside the gene matches. CDR3 region: CASSEAGGNTEAFF. The CDR3 nucleotides are TGTGCCAGCAGTGAGGCAGGGGGCAATACTGAAGCTTTCTTT.

The V gene is TRBV2, the J gene TRBJ1-1, with 9 bases that match TRBD1. This CDR3 has 13 amino acids. Germline V lookup: CDR1 SNHLY, CDR2 FYNNEI. V trimming: 8 bases; J trimming: 3 bases; junction bases outside the gene matches: 4. The CDR3: CASGRQGDTEAFF. The CDR3 DNA reads TGTGCCAGCGGCCGACAGGGGGACACTGAAGCTTTCTTT.

The genes are TRBV21-1 and TRBJ2-3; TRBD1, as called in the table, went unchecked against the DNA. TRBV21-1 is a documented pseudogene. This CDR3 is built from 18 residues. CDR3 residues: CASSKGSRAGDRPDTQYF. DNA for the CDR3: TGTGCCAGCAGCAAAGGGAGTAGGGCAGGGGATCGTCCAGATACGCAGTATTTT.

The chain uses TRBV23-1 and TRBJ1-1, with unresolved D. TRBV23-1 has ORF status, its function being uncertain. Trimming cost V 3 bases and J 1 base, with 3 bases left between them. The CDR3 sequence is 12 residues long. The chain's CDR3 is CASSHQNTEAFF. As DNA, the CDR3 is TGCGCCAGCAGTCACCAGAACACTGAAGCTTTCTTT.

This clone was picked up a small number of times. The chain joins TRBV7-2 to TRBJ2-2; 8 positions agree with TRBD1. CDR1 is SGHTA, CDR2 FQGNSA, per germline. The CDR3 has 15 residues. The V gene end was trimmed by 2 bases and the J gene end by 5 bases; junction bases not matched to a gene: 4. In DNA form, the CDR3 reads TGTGCCAGCAGCTTACAAGGACAGGGAACCGGGGAGCTGTTTTTT. This gives the protein CASSLQGQGTGELFF.

The V and J genes are TRBV6-5 and TRBJ2-7; TRBD1 matches at 7 bases. This CDR3 is 13 amino acids long. Germline V gene data show CDR1 as MNHEY and CDR2 as SVGAGI. V shed 11 bases, J shed 1 base, and the junction held 8 bases outside the gene matches. CDR3 bases: TGTGCCCCGACAGGGAGTGAGTCCTACGAGCAGTACTTC. This encodes CAPTGSESYEQYF.

The chain has TRBV27 and TRBJ2-1, with TRBD1 as a possible D gene (5 bases). This CDR3 is 15 amino acids long. V shed 3 bases and J shed 10 bases, with 19 bases lying between them. CDR1 MNHEY and CDR2 SMNVEV come from the germline V gene (reference sequence). CDR3 sequence reads: CASSFRQGFLLEQFF. In DNA, the CDR3 is TGTGCCAGCAGTTTTAGGCAGGGTTTCCTCCTGGAGCAGTTCTTC.

This clone was seen only a few times. The genes are TRBV27 and TRBJ1-6; D may be TRBD1 (5 bases). Trimming stripped 2 bases from V and 6 bases from J, with 17 bases between. Germline assignment: CDR1 MNHEY and CDR2 SMNVEV (reference sequence). CDR3 length: 17 amino acids. The CDR3 nucleotides are TGTGCCAGCAGTTTAATCGGGCCCAGGGTCGGTAATTCACCCCTCCACTTT. It yields the protein CASSLIGPRVGNSPLHF.

The chain combines TRBV5-4 with TRBJ2-5, with D maybe TRBD2 (5 bases). The germline gives CDR1 SGHNT, CDR2 YYREEE (reference sequence). CDR3 length: 12 residues. V lost 0 bases to trimming and J lost 5 bases, with 5 bases between them. For the CDR3, the DNA is TGTGCCAGCAGCTTGGTAGCGGAGACCCAGTACTTC. This encodes CASSLVAETQYF.

This chain joins TRBV29-1 and TRBJ2-7; a weak D match, TRBD2 (6 bases). CDR3 length: 16 amino acids. Trimming left V 1 base short and J 3 bases short, with 19 bases between. Looked up from germline, CDR1 is SQVTM and CDR2 is ANQGSEA. CDR3: CSVEGLSGGRGYEQYF. CDR3 DNA sequence: TGCAGCGTTGAAGGGCTTAGCGGCGGACGGGGCTACGAGCAGTACTTC.

This clone has just a few counts. J is TRBJ2-2 and V is TRBV4-1; the D gene is possibly TRBD2 (6 bases). This CDR3 has 17 amino acids. V dropped 5 bases and J dropped 4 bases, with 20 bases sitting between them. The germline V gene encodes CDR1 MGHRA and CDR2 YSYEKL. CDR3 in DNA: TGCGCCAGCAGCTCTGGCAGTTTCTCCGGGGGCACCGGGGAGCTGTTTTTT. It codes for CASSSGSFSGGTGELFF.

The chain combines TRBV2 with TRBJ1-5; possible D gene TRBD1, 6 bases. In germline, CDR1 is SNHLY, CDR2 FYNNEI. This CDR3 spans 16 amino acids. V was cut by 1 base and J by 0 bases, with 10 bases left in between. DNA for the CDR3: TGTGCCAGCAGTGAAGGTGGGGGCTATAGCAATCAGCCCCAGCATTTT. Translated, it gives CASSEGGGYSNQPQHF.

The chain carries TRBV7-2 and TRBJ2-5; 14 nucleotides align to TRBD2. The CDR3 totals 17 residues. V gave up 6 bases and J gave up 4 bases; unmatched junction bases: 10. Germline CDR1 SGHTA, CDR2 FQGNSA. The CDR3 loop is CASSSSRTSGGRETQYF. Written as DNA, the CDR3 is TGTGCCAGCAGTTCTAGCCGGACTAGCGGGGGGAGAGAGACCCAGTACTTC.

There are a few counts of this clone. The chain couples TRBV6-6 to TRBJ2-4; a weak D match, TRBD2 (6 bases). The CDR3 is made up of 13 amino acids. Trimming took off 6 bases at V and 1 base at J, with 7 bases between the two ends. Germline V gene sequence: CDR1 MNHNY, CDR2 SVGAGI (reference sequence). The CDR3 DNA is TGTGCCAGCAGGGAGGGTGCCAAAAACATTCAGTACTTC. This gives the protein CASREGAKNIQYF.

The rearrangement joins TRBV29-1 to TRBJ2-1; 7 nucleotides align to TRBD2. In germline, CDR1 is SQVTM, CDR2 ANQGSEA. Unmatched junction bases numbered 7, after V lost 2 bases and J lost 0 bases. CDR3 length: 16 residues. The CDR3 DNA is TGCAGCGTTGAAACTCTAGCGGCGAGCTCCTACAATGAGCAGTTCTTC. Amino acids: CSVETLAASSYNEQFF.